This T cell receptor beta chain was retrieved from a study of blood T cell repertoires in COVID-19. Only in-frame clones appear in the TCRdb table, and some are missing; sequencing was by immunoSEQ multiplex PCR. This table holds hundreds of thousands of clones, roughly 87% found once. The V and J ends lost 3 bases and 5 bases respectively, with 17 bases between them. Germline lookup yields CDR1 LGHDT and CDR2 YNNKEL (reference sequence). CDR3 length: 17 amino acids. V and J are TRBV3-1 (or the pseudogene TRBV3-2) and TRBJ2-6, with D uncertain. The sequenced sample was PBMCs or T cells enriched from blood (not recorded which). This TCR came from a woman aged 25 to 39 with acute COVID-19. CDR3 loop: CASSQGPVQARANVLTF. CDR3 in DNA: TGTGCCAGCAGCCAGGGTCCTGTCCAGGCCCGGGCCAACGTCCTGACTTTC.